This T cell receptor (beta chain) was sequenced for a study of T-cell reconstitution after alpha-beta-depleted transplantation in children (dated by TCRdb to the mid-2010s). About the investigation overall: The study quantitatively tracked T-cell immune reconstitution after TCRalphabeta/CD19-depleted allogeneic hematopoietic cell transplantation in children using TCR repertoire profiling. Findings and caveats that apply to the study as a whole: In some patients, the high TCRbeta diversity seen at day 60 was put down to recipient T cells and intrathymic progenitors that had survived conditioning. Apparently early alphabetaT-cell count recovery about two months after transplant reportedly relied on only several hundred rapidly expanded clones derived from non-depleted graft cells. Over the following months the frequencies of hyperexpanded clones went down, and after one year T-cell counts and TCRbeta diversity were mostly credited to newly produced T cells.

The treatment or condition label, as the study defines it: allogeneic hematopoietic cell transplantation with graft depleted of TCRalphabeta T cells and CD19 B cells. TCRalphabeta/CD19-depleted allogeneic hematopoietic cell grafts were given to the transplant recipients, all of whom were children. This clonotype was observed a handful of times. The antigen it binds to is not known. No qualities accompany the bases; no much larger clone lies one base away. The CDR3 measures 19 amino acids from cysteine to phenylalanine. The retained sequence is limited to the CDR3, 57 bases, with the frame set at the first base. Relative to germline, V is 3 bases shorter and J is 2 bases shorter, with 24 bases between their ends. The germline V gene sets CDR1 to SGHRS and CDR2 to YFSETQ. The library was prepared using PCR. Sequencing took place on an Illumina HiSeq 2500. To normalize quantification of the TCRbeta repertoire, the TCR libraries were built with molecular barcoding that relied on unique molecular identifiers. TCRdb redid the processing of the public reads, applying fastp at Q25 and MiXCR, and retained in-frame beta chains. Identical CDR3 proteins give one entry, which carries the most common genes and DNA. This sample holds a few hundred thousand distinct CDR3 sequences; 27% were observed only once. 36% of the sample comes from the top ten.

This receptor chain uses TRBV5-1 and TRBJ2-1; TRBD2 is possibly the D segment (6 matching bases). The source is a boy younger than two with Wiskott-Aldrich syndrome, due to receive a stem cell transplant. The material sequenced was PBMCs, taken before TCRalphabeta/CD19-depleted stem cell transplant. The sequenced DNA is TGCGCCAGCAGCTCGCACTTCGGAGGTATCGGGAGTACCTACAATGAGCAGTTCTTC. This sequence encodes CASSSHFGGIGSTYNEQFF.